Listed below are T cell receptor beta chains from one sample, sequenced in a study of T cell responses to AZD1222 COVID-19 vaccine. Sequenced by immunoSEQ multiplex PCR; TCRdb stores in-frame clones only, minus some. This table holds roughly 130,000 clones, roughly 91% found once. The input for sequencing was peripheral blood, taken on day 0 of AZD1222 vaccination. The receptors derive from an adult in good health. The CDR3 runs from the conserved cysteine through the conserved F or W. A D gene is named only where the DNA matches it firmly. For some rows the clone size is stated as once, few or many, or as a class when expanded; others skip it.

size: .; D: TRBD2; J: TRBJ2-3; V: TRBV5-8; length: 18; DNA: TGTGCCAGCAGCGCCGGGACGGCGGGACTAGCGGGAGCAGATACGCAGTATTTT; CDR3: CASSAGTAGLAGADTQYF
size: .; D: .; J: TRBJ2-7; V: TRBV27; length: 12; DNA: TGTGCCAGCAGCTCCCCGGGGTACGAGCAGTACTTC; CDR3: CASSSPGYEQYF
size: .; D: TRBD1; J: TRBJ2-7; V: TRBV19; length: 15; DNA: TGTGCCAGTAGTACCCGGAGACAGGGGGCTAGGGAGCAGTACTTC; CDR3: CASSTRRQGAREQYF
size: .; D: .; J: TRBJ2-3; V: TRBV21-1; length: 18; DNA: TGTGCCAGCAGCAAGCGTCAGGGTATGGTGTGGTGCGCAGATACGCAGTATTTT; CDR3: CASSKRQGMVWCADTQYF
size: .; D: .; J: TRBJ1-2; V: TRBV29-1; length: 13; DNA: TGCAGCGTTCGGACAGCTCCCTCGGTCGGCTACACCTTC; CDR3: CSVRTAPSVGYTF
size: .; D: .; J: TRBJ1-4; V: TRBV21-1; length: 17; DNA: TGTGCCAGCAGCACCGGGGACAGCCGGTGGGATAATGAAAAACTGTTTTTT; CDR3: CASSTGDSRWDNEKLFF
size: .; D: .; J: TRBJ2-1; V: TRBV7-3; length: 15; DNA: TGTGCCAGCAGCTTAAGGTTAGCGCACTACAATGAGCAGTTCTTC; CDR3: CASSLRLAHYNEQFF
size: .; D: .; J: TRBJ1-2; V: TRBV5-1; length: 15; DNA: TGCGCCAGCAGCTTGACAGCTCCGGGGCACTATGGCTACACCTTC; CDR3: CASSLTAPGHYGYTF
size: .; D: .; J: TRBJ2-3; V: TRBV7-2; length: 15; DNA: TGTGCCAGCAGCTTTCGGAGAGGTAGCACAGATACGCAGTATTTT; CDR3: CASSFRRGSTDTQYF
size: .; D: .; J: TRBJ2-1; V: TRBV3-1/TRBV3-2; length: 12; DNA: TGTGCCAGCAGTCGACTAGTAGATGAGCAGTTCTTC; CDR3: CASSRLVDEQFF
size: .; D: .; J: TRBJ2-6; V: TRBV4-3; length: 18; DNA: TGCGCCAGCAGCCGGAGAATGGCCGGGGCCTCCGGGGCCAACGTCCTGACTTTC; CDR3: CASSRRMAGASGANVLTF
size: .; D: TRBD1; J: TRBJ2-7; V: TRBV11-2; length: 14; DNA: TGTGCCAGCAGCTCGCCCGGACAGGGCGGCGAGCAGTACTTC; CDR3: CASSSPGQGGEQYF
size: .; D: TRBD1; J: TRBJ1-3; V: TRBV10-2; length: 14; DNA: TGCGCCAGCAGTGAGAGTGGACAGGTCTTCACCATATATTTT; CDR3: CASSESGQVFTIYF
size: .; D: TRBD2; J: TRBJ2-1; V: TRBV19; length: 15; DNA: TGTGCCAGTACTTCTCTGGGACTAGCGCCCAATGAGCAGTTCTTC; CDR3: CASTSLGLAPNEQFF
size: .; D: .; J: TRBJ1-1; V: TRBV12-3/TRBV12-4; length: 12; DNA: TGTGCCAGCAGTCTCCGACCCGGACAGACTTTCTTT; CDR3: CASSLRPGQTFF
size: .; D: .; J: TRBJ2-7; V: TRBV30; length: 14; DNA: TGTGCCTGGAGTGTTTCCCCCTTCGGCTACGAGCAGTACTTC; CDR3: CAWSVSPFGYEQYF
size: few; D: TRBD1; J: TRBJ1-2; V: TRBV4-1; length: 15; DNA: TGCGCCAGCAGCCAAACAGGGGATTTTGGTTATGGCTACACCTTC; CDR3: CASSQTGDFGYGYTF
size: .; D: .; J: TRBJ2-1; V: TRBV24-1; length: 15; DNA: TGTGCCACCAGTGACCGGGACGATAACGTGGGTGAGCAGTTCTTC; CDR3: CATSDRDDNVGEQFF
size: .; D: .; J: TRBJ2-1; V: TRBV5-1; length: 15; DNA: TGCGCCAGCAGCTTGGGGGGGTCCTCCTACAATGAGCAGTTCTTC; CDR3: CASSLGGSSYNEQFF
size: once; D: .; J: TRBJ2-7; V: TRBV6-6; length: 12; DNA: TGTGCCAGCAGTTTGACAGTTCAAGAGCAGTACTTC; CDR3: CASSLTVQEQYF
size: .; D: .; J: TRBJ1-1; V: TRBV5-4; length: 16; DNA: TGTGCCAGCAGCATAGGGACACCGAATACGAACACTGAAGCTTTCTTT; CDR3: CASSIGTPNTNTEAFF
size: .; D: .; J: TRBJ2-7; V: TRBV7-3; length: 15; DNA: TGTGCCAGCAGCTCACCGACCCGAAACCCCTACGAGCAGTACTTC; CDR3: CASSSPTRNPYEQYF
size: .; D: .; J: TRBJ2-7; V: TRBV5-1; length: 14; DNA: TGCGCCAGCAGCCTACAGGGTGAGGACTACGAGCAGTACTTC; CDR3: CASSLQGEDYEQYF
size: .; D: TRBD2; J: TRBJ2-1; V: TRBV4-3; length: 17; DNA: TGCGCCAGCAGCCCTTCGCCCCGGACTAGCGGGGTTAATGAGCAGTTCTTC; CDR3: CASSPSPRTSGVNEQFF
size: .; D: .; J: TRBJ1-3; V: TRBV12-3/TRBV12-4; length: 12; DNA: TGTGCCAACCGGATGGGCGGAAACACCATATATTTT; CDR3: CANRMGGNTIYF
size: .; D: .; J: TRBJ2-5; V: TRBV11-2; length: 11; DNA: TGTGCCAGCAGCCTAACGGAGACCCAGTACTTC; CDR3: CASSLTETQYF
size: .; D: .; J: TRBJ1-6; V: TRBV6-2/TRBV6-3; length: 16; DNA: TGTGCCAGCAGTCGACCGTCTGGAAGGGTTAATTCACCCCTCCACTTT; CDR3: CASSRPSGRVNSPLHF
size: .; D: TRBD2; J: TRBJ2-5; V: TRBV5-1; length: 17; DNA: TGCGCCAGCAGCTTGGTCAAACGGCGGGAGTACGAAGAGACCCAGTACTTC; CDR3: CASSLVKRREYEETQYF
size: .; D: .; J: TRBJ2-5; V: TRBV5-4; length: 14; DNA: TGTGCCAGCAGCTGGGGCCTAGATGAGAAGACCCAGTACTTC; CDR3: CASSWGLDEKTQYF
size: .; D: .; J: TRBJ1-4; V: TRBV2; length: 15; DNA: TGTGCCAGCTTGGGCGGTAGCGGGGGCCATGAAAAACTGTTTTTT; CDR3: CASLGGSGGHEKLFF
size: .; D: .; J: TRBJ2-3; V: TRBV6-5; length: 13; DNA: TGTGCCAGCAGTTACGCCCAGTTGGATACGCAGTATTTT; CDR3: CASSYAQLDTQYF